Below are 32 T cell receptor beta chains sequenced from a single sample in a study of response to subunit inactivated influenza vaccine. TCRdb passed the RT-PCR reads through MiXCR, listing each CDR3 protein once. The table records about 520,000 distinct CDR3 sequences, approximately 10% of them present only once. This sample comprised PBMCs from blood, obtained around seven weeks after vaccination. Receptor source: a man aged 50 to 59 who received an inactivated influenza vaccine.

The V and J genes are TRBV7-6 and TRBJ2-2, with 9 positions matching TRBD1. V shed 5 bases, J shed 1 base, and the junction held 5 bases outside the gene matches. CDR3 length equals 16 residues. Germline V gene lookup returns CDR1 SGHVS and CDR2 FNYEAQ. The CDR3 reads CASSPGQGRNTGELFF. The CDR3 nucleotides are TGTGCCAGCAGCCCAGGACAGGGGAGGAACACCGGGGAGCTGTTTTTT.

The chain recombines TRBV10-1 with TRBJ1-1, with 7 bases that match TRBD1. V lost 6 bases to trimming and J lost 5 bases; unmatched junction nucleotides: 9. The CDR3 covers 14 residues. From germline, CDR1 is WNHNN and CDR2 SYGVQD (reference sequence). This chain's CDR3 is CASSSTGSGTEAFF. The CDR3 DNA is TGCGCCAGCAGCTCGACAGGGAGTGGAACTGAAGCTTTCTTT.

The chain employs TRBV7-2 and TRBJ2-3, with 11 bases fitting TRBD2. After removal of 3 bases from V and 5 bases from J, the junction contained 4 bases not matched to a gene. The germline CDR1 and CDR2 sequences are SGHTA and FQGNSA. CDR3 length equals 15 residues. The CDR3 DNA is TGTGCCAGCAGCTTGACTAGCGGGGTGCTAGATACGCAGTATTTT. It is translated as CASSLTSGVLDTQYF.

This clonotype came up a few times. The V gene is TRBV7-9, the J gene TRBJ2-6; no firm D call. The CDR3 is 16 amino acids. Trimming cost V 6 bases and J 0 bases, with 12 bases left between them. The V gene's germline CDR1 is SEHNR and CDR2 FQNEAQ (reference sequence). The CDR3 nucleotides are TGTGCCAGCAGACCCAGACCCTTCTCTGGGGCCAACGTCCTGACTTTC. It specifies CASRPRPFSGANVLTF.

This clonotype came up a few times. The chain recombines TRBV5-1 with TRBJ2-2; D perhaps matches TRBD1 (6 bases). The CDR3 consists of 17 residues. Trimming took 0 bases from V and 0 from J, leaving 12 bases between them. Germline assignment: CDR1 SGHRS and CDR2 YFSETQ. In nucleotides, the CDR3 is TGCGCCAGCAGCTTGGCCTATGGGGGCACGAACACCGGGGAGCTGTTTTTT. Encoded protein: CASSLAYGGTNTGELFF.

The sample holds many counts of this clonotype. The chain combines TRBV6-1 with TRBJ2-7; D may be TRBD1 (6 bases). The V and J ends lost 4 bases and 2 bases respectively, with 9 bases between them. Germline V gene sequence: CDR1 MNHNS, CDR2 SASEGT. CDR3 size: 13 residues. The CDR3 is CASSAGTPYEQYF. CDR3 DNA sequence: TGTGCCAGCAGTGCCGGGACACCCTACGAGCAGTACTTC.

This clonotype has a count of ten or more. V gene TRBV20-1 combines with J gene TRBJ1-2; D is unclear. The germline CDR1 and CDR2 sequences are DFQATT and SNEGSKA (reference sequence). V shed 6 bases and J shed 4 bases, with 9 bases lying between them. CDR3 length: 11 residues. Here the CDR3 reads CSATIGYGYTF. Written as DNA, the CDR3 is TGCAGTGCCACTATCGGCTATGGCTACACCTTC.

The gene calls are TRBV7-6 and TRBJ2-3, with D maybe TRBD2 (6 bases). Looked up from germline, CDR1 is SGHVS and CDR2 is FNYEAQ. The CDR3 consists of 15 residues. Trimming shortened V by 5 bases and J by 5 bases, and 17 bases separated the two germline ends. This chain's CDR3 is CASSEEGWRVDTQYF. The CDR3 region has the DNA TGTGCCAGCAGCGAAGAAGGCTGGAGGGTAGATACGCAGTATTTT.

This clonotype was detected a few times. One junction end disagrees with the germline gene, perhaps due to a read error. Here the CDR3 DNA reads TGCGCCAGCATCTTGAGAACAGCTGTCGAGCAGTACTTC. This encodes CASILRTAVEQYF. This chain joins TRBV5-1 and TRBJ2-7; no definite D call. The CDR3 is 13 amino acids. The germline V gene encodes CDR1 SGHRS and CDR2 YFSETQ.

This clonotype has more than one count but fewer than ten. The chain couples TRBV15 to TRBJ1-4; 7 positions agree with TRBD1. The CDR3 covers 14 residues. V was clipped by 4 bases and J by 8 bases; unmatched bases: 7. Germline lookup yields CDR1 LNHNV and CDR2 YYDKDF (reference sequence). The CDR3, as DNA: TGTGCCACCAGCATCGACAGGGCAAACGAAAAACTGTTTTTT. Translating it yields CATSIDRANEKLFF.

The V call is TRBV11-1, the J call TRBJ2-1; 15 bases fit TRBD2. After removal of 5 bases from V and 3 bases from J, the junction contained 8 bases not matched to a gene. CDR3 length equals 18 residues. Germline values: CDR1 SGHAT, CDR2 FQDESV (reference sequence). CDR3 region: CASSPGLAGGPGYNEQFF. CDR3 coding DNA: TGTGCCAGCAGCCCCGGACTAGCGGGGGGGCCGGGCTACAATGAGCAGTTCTTC.

The chain is built from TRBV9 and TRBJ2-1, with a tentative D call TRBD1 (5 bases). In germline, CDR1 is SGDLS, CDR2 YYNGEE. The CDR3 covers 15 residues. The germline V and J ends were trimmed by 4 bases and 8 bases, with 19 bases remaining between them. CDR3 protein: CASSPPQGALHEQFF. CDR3 in DNA: TGTGCCAGCAGCCCTCCCCAGGGCGCACTCCATGAGCAGTTCTTC.

CDR3 nucleotides: TGCAGTGCTAGAGATAGAGGGACAGTCGCCTACGAGCAGTACTTC. Protein sequence: CSARDRGTVAYEQYF. V usage is TRBV20-1 and J usage is TRBJ2-7; 7 bases are a match to TRBD1. There are 15 residues in the CDR3. Germline CDR1 is DFQATT and CDR2 is SNEGSKA (reference sequence). J gave up 2 bases and V 0 bases, and 7 bases lay outside the gene matches.

In nucleotides, the CDR3 is TGTGCCAGCAGCACCCCCAGCGGGAGCTCCTACAATGAGCAGTTCTTC. Protein: CASSTPSGSSYNEQFF. The V and J genes are TRBV28 and TRBJ2-1; TRBD2 matches at 8 bases. CDR1 and CDR2 from the germline V gene are MDHEN and SYDVKM. This CDR3 comprises 16 residues. V gave up 6 bases and J gave up 0 bases; unmatched junction bases: 7. Variable domain in full (rest from reference TRBV28 and TRBJ2-1): DVKVTQSSRYLVKRTGEKVFLECVQDMDHENMFWYRQDPGLGLRLIYFSYDVKMKEKGDIPEGYSVSREKKERFSLILESASTNQTSMYLCASSTPSGSSYNEQFFGPGTRLTVL.

This clonotype came up a few times. V gene TRBV2 combines with J gene TRBJ2-7, with 10 bases lining up with TRBD1. The germline gives CDR1 SNHLY, CDR2 FYNNEI. Losses at the gene ends were 3 bases for V and 6 bases for J; bases not matched to a gene: 5. This CDR3 is built from 14 residues. This chain's CDR3 is CASSEEGQGTEQYF. CDR3 sequence (DNA): TGTGCCAGCAGTGAGGAGGGACAGGGGACCGAGCAGTACTTC.

This clonotype has more than one count but fewer than ten. The chain uses TRBV29-1 and TRBJ2-3, with 9 bases aligning to TRBD1. The CDR3 has 11 amino acids. Per the germline V gene, CDR1 is SQVTM and CDR2 is ANQGSEA. The ends lost 7 bases at V and 8 bases at J; junction bases unmatched: 4. The CDR3 DNA follows: TGCAGCGCACCGGACAGGGGTACGCAGTATTTT. Translating it yields CSAPDRGTQYF.

The chain joins TRBV28 to TRBJ2-7, with 9 bases lining up with TRBD2. CDR1 is MDHEN, CDR2 SYDVKM, per germline. This CDR3 region has 16 residues. The ends lost 6 bases at V and 4 bases at J; junction bases unmatched: 13. CDR3 amino acids: CASRQLIAGELYEQYF. The CDR3, as DNA: TGTGCCAGCAGACAACTAATAGCGGGAGAGTTGTACGAGCAGTACTTC.

The chain joins TRBV3-1 to TRBJ2-5; 9 bases fit TRBD2. In germline, CDR1 is LGHDT, CDR2 YNNKEL (reference sequence). The CDR3 extends over 14 amino acids. The ends lost 3 bases at V and 4 bases at J; junction bases unmatched: 3. This CDR3 is CASSQASGAETQYF. CDR3 bases: TGTGCCAGCAGCCAGGCTAGCGGGGCAGAGACCCAGTACTTC.

This clonotype was picked up many times. This rearrangement joins TRBV5-1 to TRBJ2-7; TRBD2 agrees at 8 bases. This CDR3 is 15 amino acids long. V dropped 6 bases and J dropped 4; count of bases not matched to a gene: 12. Germline V gene data show CDR1 as SGHRS and CDR2 as YFSETQ. The CDR3 protein is CASTPYQAGVYEQYF. As DNA, the CDR3 is TGCGCCAGCACGCCTTATCAAGCGGGAGTTTACGAGCAGTACTTC.

Concerning this clonotype itself: Germline and junction disagree at one end, which may indicate a read error. V gene TRBV15 combines with J gene TRBJ2-1, with D possibly TRBD2 on 6 matching bases. There are 14 residues in the CDR3. The germline V gene has CDR1 LNHNV and CDR2 YYDKDF (reference sequence). CDR3 DNA: TGTGCCACCAGCAGAGCATCGGGGGTCAATGAGAAGTTCTTC. Encoded protein: CATSRASGVNEKFF.

This clonotype was found a few times. This chain joins TRBV6-2 or TRBV6-3 and TRBJ1-2, with 8 positions matching TRBD1. There are 13 residues in the CDR3. The germline V gene has CDR1 MNHEY and CDR2 SVGEGT. V lost 8 bases and J lost 3; bases outside the gene matches: 5. The CDR3 loop is CASARGLDYGYTF. CDR3 nucleotide sequence: TGTGCCAGCGCCAGGGGGCTGGACTATGGCTACACCTTC.

This clonotype was counted many times. V is TRBV20-1 and J is TRBJ2-4; D is uncertain. The CDR3 spans 12 residues. Germline V gives CDR1 DFQATT, CDR2 SNEGSKA (reference sequence). Trimming took off 5 bases at V and 6 bases at J, with 11 bases between the two ends. CDR3 coding DNA: TGCAGTGCTGCCCAGACGGTAAACATTCAGTACTTC. Protein product: CSAAQTVNIQYF.

In this sample, this clonotype turned up many times. This sequence joins TRBV7-3 and TRBJ2-1, with D possibly called TRBD1 or TRBD2 (6 bases each). The CDR3 has 16 residues. The germline V and J ends were trimmed by 5 bases and 4 bases, with 18 bases remaining between them. The germline CDR1 and CDR2 sequences are SGHTA and FQGTGA. CDR3 DNA: TGTGCCAGCAGCCCCTTATGGGGGGCAAGGTACAATGAGCAGTTCTTC. This translates into CASSPLWGARYNEQFF.

This rearrangement joins TRBV10-3 to TRBJ2-2; D might be TRBD2 (6 bases). The germline gives CDR1 ENHRY, CDR2 SYGVKD. Trimming took 7 bases from V and 0 from J, leaving 9 bases between them. The CDR3 spans 14 residues. CDR3 bases: TGTGCCATCACAGCGGGCCCGAACACCGGGGAGCTGTTTTTT. Its protein is CAITAGPNTGELFF.

This clonotype has ten or more counts. The chain combines TRBV12-3 or TRBV12-4 with TRBJ2-1; D perhaps matches TRBD1 (6 bases). The CDR3 is made up of 13 amino acids. Trimming removed 5 bases at V and 4 bases at J, with 9 bases between. Here the CDR3 DNA reads TGTGCCAGCAGTGTAGGACAGTACAATGAGCAGTTCTTC. This translates into CASSVGQYNEQFF.

This clonotype was found many times. V gene TRBV4-3 combines with J gene TRBJ2-7, with D possibly being TRBD1 (5 bases). This CDR3 spans 14 amino acids. From germline, CDR1 is LGHNA and CDR2 YSLEER. The ends were cut back, 0 bases at V and 2 bases at J, with 8 bases in the middle. The CDR3 protein is CASSQDGRAYEQYF. CDR3 coding DNA: TGCGCCAGCAGCCAAGACGGCAGGGCCTACGAGCAGTACTTC.

The chain combines TRBV20-1 with TRBJ1-6; TRBD1 is a possible D gene (5 bases). V lost 6 bases and J 11 bases, leaving 11 bases between the germline ends. The CDR3 spans 11 residues. Germline V CDR1 and CDR2: DFQATT, SNEGSKA (reference sequence). CDR3 residues: CSATGGAPLHF. CDR3 DNA: TGCAGTGCCACAGGAGGGGCACCCCTCCACTTT.

This clonotype was seen only a few times. The J gene is TRBJ2-3, the V gene TRBV7-2; TRBD2 matches 10 bases. The CDR3 is made up of 16 amino acids. Unmatched junction bases numbered 3, after V lost 3 bases and J lost 0 bases. The germline V gene has CDR1 SGHTA and CDR2 FQGNSA. CDR3 sequence (DNA): TGTGCCAGCAGCTTGACTAGCGGGCGGAGCACAGATACGCAGTATTTT. It codes for CASSLTSGRSTDTQYF. Based on the CDR3 plus reference TRBV7-2 and TRBJ2-3, the full variable domain is GAGVSQSPSNKVTEKGKDVELRCDPISGHTALYWYRQSLGQGLEFLIYFQGNSAPDKSGLPSDRFSAERTGGSVSTLTIQRTQQEDSAVYLCASSLTSGRSTDTQYFGPGTRLTVL.

This clonotype was counted only a few times. This chain connects TRBV20-1 to TRBJ2-7; 8 bases are shared with TRBD2. Looked up from germline, CDR1 is DFQATT and CDR2 is SNEGSKA (reference sequence). This CDR3 region has 15 residues. Unmatched junction bases numbered 10, after V lost 6 bases and J lost 0 bases. CDR3 residues: CSAGDAGGASYEQYF. CDR3 bases: TGCAGTGCGGGAGATGCGGGGGGTGCCTCCTACGAGCAGTACTTC.

A few counts support this clonotype. J is TRBJ2-5 and V is TRBV15; D is unresolved. With 5 bases removed from V and 10 bases from J, the gap between germline ends came to 26 bases. The CDR3 sequence is 16 residues long. Germline assignment: CDR1 LNHNV and CDR2 YYDKDF (reference sequence). CDR3 sequence reads: CATSGRLSGQIRDQYF. The CDR3 nucleotides are TGTGCCACCAGCGGACGCCTATCTGGTCAGATTAGGGACCAGTACTTC.

This clonotype has only a few counts. This chain connects TRBV7-2 to TRBJ2-7; the D gene is possibly TRBD1 (8 bases). V was shortened by 1 base and J by 7 bases, with 14 bases between the two germline ends. This CDR3 is built from 14 residues. The germline V gene encodes CDR1 SGHTA and CDR2 FQGNSA. CDR3 protein: CASSLGDRRGEQYF. CDR3 nucleotide sequence: TGTGCCAGCAGCTTAGGGGACAGGCGGGGGGAGCAGTACTTC.

This clonotype has only a few counts. The V and J genes are TRBV11-1 and TRBJ2-1; maybe TRBD2 (6 bases). This CDR3 has 15 residues. V was clipped by 0 bases and J by 9 bases, with 15 bases between them. CDR1 and CDR2 from the germline V gene are SGHAT and FQDESV (reference sequence). The CDR3 DNA is TGTGCCAGCAGCTTAGCGGCGGCGGGGATCAGTGAGCAGTTCTTC. It encodes CASSLAAAGISEQFF.